The entry that follows covers one T cell receptor beta chain sequence. Its antigen remains unknown. This specimen includes other DNA sequences encoding the same CDR3. The CDR3 has 15 residues. Germline V gives CDR1 SGDLS, CDR2 YYNGEE. V lost 2 bases and J 3 bases, leaving 12 bases between the germline ends. The deep-level immunoSEQ assay was used. Method: immunoSEQ multiplex PCR; TCRdb's copy keeps in-frame clones and lacks some. Of some 2,000,000 clones in the sample, 85% to 95% were seen once. The entry originates in a study of shared clonotypes between healthy human individuals. Adult Caucasians living in Nashville, Tennessee made up all of the donors. Splitting of CD4+ cells produced CD45RA+ naive and CD45RA-negative memory subsets. Study-level results: Generation probabilities of non-shared clonotypes were lower (relative to those shared by all four donors).

This sequence originates from a man younger than 35 in good health. This rearrangement joins TRBV9 to TRBJ2-1; D is ambiguous. The sample consisted of naive CD4+ T cells sorted from blood. Subset indicated: CD45RA+ positively selected. CDR3 nucleotide sequence: TGTGCCAGCAGCGTTGTACAGAGCAGCTACAATGAGCAGTTCTTC. It codes for CASSVVQSSYNEQFF.